This T cell receptor (beta chain) emerged from a study of shared clonotypes between healthy human individuals. The naive CD8 population came from CD45RO-negative cells selected for CCR7, without terminally differentiated effector memory CD45RA+ cells. Germline V lookup: CDR1 MNHEY, CDR2 SVGAGI. The CDR3 is 14 residues long. Trimming shortened V by 5 bases and J by 3 bases, and 14 bases separated the two germline ends. Generated by immunoSEQ multiplex PCR, the TCRdb table keeps only in-frame clones and is missing some. In the table there are about 820,000 clones, 80% to 95% of which are singletons. The sample was naive CD8+ T cells sorted from blood. This rearrangement joins TRBV6-5 to TRBJ2-7; D tentatively fits TRBD1 or TRBD2 (6 bases each). This TCR was sampled from a man between 25 and 39 years old in good health. CDR3 amino acids: CASSPSGAGYEQYF. As DNA, the CDR3 is TGTGCCAGCAGTCCCTCGGGGGCAGGCTACGAGCAGTACTTC.